This T cell receptor beta chain was captured in a study of T cells in Graves' hyperthyroidism and ophthalmopathy. Disease duration under 2 months; hyperthyroidism patients were aged 18 to 65. Regarding the study as a whole: Ophthalmopathy was separated from stable hyperthyroidism by a 13 V-J model.

As for this clonotype: No antigen is known for it.

Template material for amplifying TCR beta CDR3 regions consisted of RNA transcripts. An initial round of RT-PCR targeting the TCR CDR3 relied on the HTBI primer set. TCRdb reprocessed the multiplex PCR reads via MiXCR and lists one record per CDR3 protein. The table has around 340,000 distinct CDR3 sequences, 16% seen once. Germline V CDR1 and CDR2: SGDLS, YYNGEE. The CDR3 covers 15 residues. The V and J ends lost 1 base and 9 bases, in that order; junction bases with no gene match: 8. The sequencing sample was made of blood. This receptor was taken from a man aged 30 to 39 with Graves' hyperthyroidism. This rearrangement joins TRBV9 to TRBJ2-1, with 9 bases matching TRBD2. In DNA form, the CDR3 reads TGTGCCAGCAGCGTAACGGGTAGCGGGAGTCGTGAGCAGTTCTTC. Translation: CASSVTGSGSREQFF. The full variable domain, with the rest looked up from reference TRBV9 and TRBJ2-1, is DSGVTQTPKHLITATGQRVTLRCSPRSGDLSVYWYQQSLDQGLQFLIQYYNGEERAKGNILERFSAQQFPDLHSELNLSSLELGDSALYFCASSVTGSGSREQFFGPGTRLTVL.